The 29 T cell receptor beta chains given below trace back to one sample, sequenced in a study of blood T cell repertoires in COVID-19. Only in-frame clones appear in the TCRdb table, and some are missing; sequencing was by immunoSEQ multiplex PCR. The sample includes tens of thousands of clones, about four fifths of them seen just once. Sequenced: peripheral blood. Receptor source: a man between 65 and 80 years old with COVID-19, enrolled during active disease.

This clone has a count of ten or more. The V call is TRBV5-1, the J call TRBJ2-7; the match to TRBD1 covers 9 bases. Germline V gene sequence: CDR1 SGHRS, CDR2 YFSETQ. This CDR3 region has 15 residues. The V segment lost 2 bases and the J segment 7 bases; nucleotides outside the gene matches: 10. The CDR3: CASSLLQGAQKEQYF. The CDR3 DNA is TGCGCCAGCAGCTTATTACAGGGGGCGCAGAAGGAGCAGTACTTC.

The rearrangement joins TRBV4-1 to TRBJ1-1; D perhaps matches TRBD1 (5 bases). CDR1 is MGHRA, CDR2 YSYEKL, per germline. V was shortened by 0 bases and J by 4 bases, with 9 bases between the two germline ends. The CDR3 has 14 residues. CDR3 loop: CASSQDSRGTEAFF. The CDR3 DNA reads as TGCGCCAGCAGCCAAGATAGTAGGGGCACTGAAGCTTTCTTT.

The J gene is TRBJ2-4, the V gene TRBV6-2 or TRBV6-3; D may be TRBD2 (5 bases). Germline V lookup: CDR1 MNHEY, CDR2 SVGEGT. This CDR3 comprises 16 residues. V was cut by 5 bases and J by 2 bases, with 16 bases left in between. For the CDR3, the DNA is TGTGCCAGCAGTAACCCCTTAGAGGGAACCAAAAACATTCAGTACTTC. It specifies CASSNPLEGTKNIQYF.

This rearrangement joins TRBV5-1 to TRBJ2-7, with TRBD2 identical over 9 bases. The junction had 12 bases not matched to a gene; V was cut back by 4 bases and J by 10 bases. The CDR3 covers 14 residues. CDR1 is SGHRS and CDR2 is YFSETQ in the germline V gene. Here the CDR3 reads CASSPGTSWGVQYF. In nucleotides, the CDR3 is TGCGCCAGCAGCCCAGGGACTAGCTGGGGGGTACAGTACTTC. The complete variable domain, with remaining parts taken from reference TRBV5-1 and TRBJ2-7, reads KAGVTQTPRYLIKTRGQQVTLSCSPISGHRSVSWYQQTPGQGLQFLFEYFSETQRNKGNFPGRFSGRQFSNSRSEMNVSTLELGDSALYLCASSPGTSWGVQYFGPGTRLTVT.

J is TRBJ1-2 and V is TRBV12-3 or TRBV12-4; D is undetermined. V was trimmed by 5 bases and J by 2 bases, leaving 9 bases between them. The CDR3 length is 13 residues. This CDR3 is CASSQTENYGYTF. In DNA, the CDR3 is TGTGCCAGCAGTCAAACGGAGAACTATGGCTACACCTTC.

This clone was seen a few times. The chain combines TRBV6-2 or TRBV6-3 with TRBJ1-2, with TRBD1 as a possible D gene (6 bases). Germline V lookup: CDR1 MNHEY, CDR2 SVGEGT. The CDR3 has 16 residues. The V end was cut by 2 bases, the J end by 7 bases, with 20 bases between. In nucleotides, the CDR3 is TGTGCCAGCAGTTACCATACCCCAGACAGGAACGGTGGCTACACCTTC. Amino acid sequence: CASSYHTPDRNGGYTF.

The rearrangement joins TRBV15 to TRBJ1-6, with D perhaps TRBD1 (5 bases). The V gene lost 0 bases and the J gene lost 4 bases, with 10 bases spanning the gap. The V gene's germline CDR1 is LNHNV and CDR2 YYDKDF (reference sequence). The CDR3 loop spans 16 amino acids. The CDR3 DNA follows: TGTGCCACCAGCAGAGATGAGACAGCTTATAATTCACCCCTCCACTTT. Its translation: CATSRDETAYNSPLHF.

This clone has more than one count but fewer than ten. The CDR3 sequence: CASSPRTGENTEAFF. The CDR3 bases are TGCGCCAGCAGCCCTCGGACAGGGGAGAACACTGAAGCTTTCTTT. J is TRBJ1-1 and V is TRBV5-1, with 9 bases identical to TRBD1. V lost 4 bases and J lost 1; bases outside the gene matches: 5. The CDR3 is 15 amino acids. The germline V gene has CDR1 SGHRS and CDR2 YFSETQ.

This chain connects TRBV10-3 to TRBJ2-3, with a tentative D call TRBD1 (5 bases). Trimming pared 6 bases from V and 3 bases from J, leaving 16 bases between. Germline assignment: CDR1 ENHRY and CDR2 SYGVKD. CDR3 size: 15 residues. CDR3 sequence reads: CAIRGVGPLTDTQYF. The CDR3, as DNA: TGTGCCATCAGAGGGGTAGGGCCTCTGACAGATACGCAGTATTTT.

The CDR3, as DNA: TGTGCCAGCAGCTTACGGACTAGGGAGAATGAGCAGTTCTTC. Its translation is CASSLRTRENEQFF. The chain uses TRBV11-2 and TRBJ2-1; 7 nucleotides match TRBD2. V trimming: 2 bases; J trimming: 7 bases; junction bases outside the gene matches: 5. The CDR3 contains 14 residues. Germline assignment: CDR1 SGHAT and CDR2 FQNNGV.

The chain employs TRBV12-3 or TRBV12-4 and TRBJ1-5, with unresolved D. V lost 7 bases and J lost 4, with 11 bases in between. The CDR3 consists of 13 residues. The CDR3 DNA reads TGTGCCAGCAATGGAGATTTGAATCAGCCCCAGCATTTT. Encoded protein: CASNGDLNQPQHF.

The CDR3 region has the DNA TGTGCCAGTAGTACCCGGAACCCCCGAGACAGGGGGGAGAACTATGGCTACACCTTC. Its translation: CASSTRNPRDRGENYGYTF. The chain links TRBV19 to TRBJ1-2, with 9 bases lining up with TRBD1. Germline assignment: CDR1 LNHDA and CDR2 SQIVND (reference sequence). V lost 4 bases and J lost 2; bases outside the gene matches: 17. CDR3 size: 19 residues.

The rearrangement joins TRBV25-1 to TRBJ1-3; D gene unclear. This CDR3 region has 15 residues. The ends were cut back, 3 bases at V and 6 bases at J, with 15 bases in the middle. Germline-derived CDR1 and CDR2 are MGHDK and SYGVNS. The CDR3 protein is CASSDMAGLLNTIYF. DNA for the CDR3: TGTGCCAGCAGTGATATGGCAGGTTTATTAAACACCATATATTTT.

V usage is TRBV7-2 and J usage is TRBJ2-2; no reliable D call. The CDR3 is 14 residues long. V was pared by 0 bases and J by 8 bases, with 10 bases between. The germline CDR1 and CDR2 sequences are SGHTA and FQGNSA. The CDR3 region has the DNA TGTGCCAGCAGCTTAGCAAGTCGGAGTGGGGAGCTGTTTTTT. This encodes CASSLASRSGELFF. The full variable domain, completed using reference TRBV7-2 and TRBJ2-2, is GAGVSQSPSNKVTEKGKDVELRCDPISGHTALYWYRQSLGQGLEFLIYFQGNSAPDKSGLPSDRFSAERTGGSVSTLTIQRTQQEDSAVYLCASSLASRSGELFFGEGSRLTVL.

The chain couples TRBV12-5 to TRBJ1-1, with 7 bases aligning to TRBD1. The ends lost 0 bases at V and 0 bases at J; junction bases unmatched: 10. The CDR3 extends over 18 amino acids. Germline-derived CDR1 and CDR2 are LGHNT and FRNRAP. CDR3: CASGLVYGTVSMNTEAFF. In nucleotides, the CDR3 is TGTGCTAGTGGTTTGGTATATGGGACAGTTTCTATGAACACTGAAGCTTTCTTT.

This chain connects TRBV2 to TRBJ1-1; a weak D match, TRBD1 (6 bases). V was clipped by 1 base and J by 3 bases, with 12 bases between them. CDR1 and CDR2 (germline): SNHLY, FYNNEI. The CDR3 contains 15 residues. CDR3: CASSEEGQTYTEAFF. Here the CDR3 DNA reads TGTGCCAGCAGTGAAGAAGGACAGACTTACACTGAAGCTTTCTTT.

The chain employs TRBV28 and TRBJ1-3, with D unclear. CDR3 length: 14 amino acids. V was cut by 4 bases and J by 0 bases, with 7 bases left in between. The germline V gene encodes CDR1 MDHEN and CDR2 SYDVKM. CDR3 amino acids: CASSSGGSGNTIYF. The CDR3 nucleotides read TGTGCCAGCAGTTCTGGAGGCTCTGGAAACACCATATATTTT.

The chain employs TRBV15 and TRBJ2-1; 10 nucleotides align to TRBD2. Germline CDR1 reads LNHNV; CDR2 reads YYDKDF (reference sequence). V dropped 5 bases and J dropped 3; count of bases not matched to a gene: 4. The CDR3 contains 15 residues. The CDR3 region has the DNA TGTGCCACCAGCGGAAGCGGGAGGGTCTACAATGAGCAGTTCTTC. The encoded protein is CATSGSGRVYNEQFF.

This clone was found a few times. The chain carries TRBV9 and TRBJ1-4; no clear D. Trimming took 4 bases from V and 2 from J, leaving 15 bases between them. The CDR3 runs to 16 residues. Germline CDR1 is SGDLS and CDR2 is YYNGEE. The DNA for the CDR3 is TGTGCCAGCAGCCCGAGACCGGGTCTCACTAATGAAAAACTGTTTTTT. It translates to CASSPRPGLTNEKLFF.

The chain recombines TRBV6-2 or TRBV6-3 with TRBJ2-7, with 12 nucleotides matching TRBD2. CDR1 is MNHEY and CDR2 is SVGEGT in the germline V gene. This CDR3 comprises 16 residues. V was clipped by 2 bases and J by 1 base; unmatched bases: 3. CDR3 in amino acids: CASSYTTSGRSYEQYF. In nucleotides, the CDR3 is TGTGCCAGCAGTTACACGACTAGCGGGAGATCCTACGAGCAGTACTTC.

CDR3 loop: CASSQLRLAGIYEQYF. DNA for the CDR3: TGTGCCAGCAGCCAGCTCCGACTAGCGGGAATCTACGAGCAGTACTTC. This sequence joins TRBV6-2 or TRBV6-3 and TRBJ2-7; TRBD2 agrees at 11 bases. V lost 6 bases and J lost 3; bases outside the gene matches: 10. The germline CDR1 and CDR2 sequences are MNHEY and SVGEGT. The CDR3 consists of 16 residues.

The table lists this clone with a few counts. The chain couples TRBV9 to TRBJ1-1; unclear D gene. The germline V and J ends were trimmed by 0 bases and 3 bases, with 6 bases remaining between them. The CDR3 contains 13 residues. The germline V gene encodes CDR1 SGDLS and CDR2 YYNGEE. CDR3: CASSVAQYTEAFF. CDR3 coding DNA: TGTGCCAGCAGCGTAGCGCAGTACACTGAAGCTTTCTTT.

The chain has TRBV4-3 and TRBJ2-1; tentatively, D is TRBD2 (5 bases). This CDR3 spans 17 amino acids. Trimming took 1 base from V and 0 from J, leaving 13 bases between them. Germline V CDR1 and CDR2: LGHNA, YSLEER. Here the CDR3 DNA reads TGCGCCAGCAGCCAAGGACCGGCGGGCAGCTCCTACAATGAGCAGTTCTTC. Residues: CASSQGPAGSSYNEQFF.

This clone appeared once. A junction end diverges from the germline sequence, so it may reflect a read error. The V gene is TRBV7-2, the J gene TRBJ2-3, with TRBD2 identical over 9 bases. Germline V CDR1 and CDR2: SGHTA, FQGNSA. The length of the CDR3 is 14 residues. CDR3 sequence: CASRLAGSRDTQYF. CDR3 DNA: TGTGCCAGCAGGCTAGCGGGGAGCAGAGATACGCAGTATTTT.

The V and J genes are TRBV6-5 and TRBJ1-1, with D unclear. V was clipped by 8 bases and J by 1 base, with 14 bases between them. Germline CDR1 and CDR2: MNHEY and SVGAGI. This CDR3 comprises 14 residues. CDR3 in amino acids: CASRRSRQNTEAFF. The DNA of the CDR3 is TGTGCCAGCCGACGGTCCCGACAGAACACTGAAGCTTTCTTT.

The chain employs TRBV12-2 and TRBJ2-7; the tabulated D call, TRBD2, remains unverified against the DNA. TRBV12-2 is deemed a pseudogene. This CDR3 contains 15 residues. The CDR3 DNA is TGTGCGAAAGATTTGGGGCTGGGGGGTCTCTACGAGCAGTACTTC. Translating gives CAKDLGLGGLYEQYF.

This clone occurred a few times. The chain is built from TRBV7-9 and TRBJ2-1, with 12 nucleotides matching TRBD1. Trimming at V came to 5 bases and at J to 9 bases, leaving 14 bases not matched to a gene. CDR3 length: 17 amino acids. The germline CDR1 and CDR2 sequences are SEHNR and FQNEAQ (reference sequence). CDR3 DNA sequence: TGTGCCAGCAGCCGTCGGAGGGGACAGGGGGCGCTTCCTGAGCAGTTCTTC. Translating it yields CASSRRRGQGALPEQFF.

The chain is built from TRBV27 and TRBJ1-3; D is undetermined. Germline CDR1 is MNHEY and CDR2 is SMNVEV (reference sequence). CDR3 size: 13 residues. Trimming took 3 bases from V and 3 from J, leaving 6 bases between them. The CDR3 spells CASSFSLGNTIYF. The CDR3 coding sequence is TGTGCCAGCAGTTTTTCTCTTGGAAACACCATATATTTT.

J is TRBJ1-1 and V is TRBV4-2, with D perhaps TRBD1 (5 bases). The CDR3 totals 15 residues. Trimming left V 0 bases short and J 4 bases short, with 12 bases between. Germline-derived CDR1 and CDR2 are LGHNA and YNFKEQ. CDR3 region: CASSQEGAGGTEAFF. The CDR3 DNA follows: TGTGCCAGCAGCCAAGAAGGCGCGGGGGGCACTGAAGCTTTCTTT.